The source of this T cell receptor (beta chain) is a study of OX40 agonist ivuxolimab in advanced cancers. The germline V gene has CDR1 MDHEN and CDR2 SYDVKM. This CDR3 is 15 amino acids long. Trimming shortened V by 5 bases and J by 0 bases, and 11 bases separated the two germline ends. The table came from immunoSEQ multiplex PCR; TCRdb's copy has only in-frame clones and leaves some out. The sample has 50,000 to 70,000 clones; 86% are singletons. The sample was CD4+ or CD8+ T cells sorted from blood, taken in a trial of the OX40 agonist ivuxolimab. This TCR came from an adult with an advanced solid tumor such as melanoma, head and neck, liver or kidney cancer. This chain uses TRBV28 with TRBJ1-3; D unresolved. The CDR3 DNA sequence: TGTGCCAGCAGTCCAAGTCGGAGCTCTGGAAACACCATATATTTT. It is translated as CASSPSRSSGNTIYF.